Each of the 10 T cell receptor beta chains below was sequenced from the same sample in a study of vaccination effects on CD4 cells after COVID-19 (dated by TCRdb to between 2021 and 2024). After approximately 11 days of culture, CD4+ T cells were isolated with the EasySep CD4+ T cell isolation kit. Each participant got two doses of an mRNA SARS-CoV-2 vaccine, either BNT162b2 or mRNA-1273. Their antigen targets remain unknown. The library came from the immunoSEQ multiplex PCR assay. TCRdb took over this immuneACCESS table, retaining in-frame rearrangements with V and J assigned. Such tables are incomplete; in checked studies, under half of the missing clones stem from an unresolved V gene, and the remainder is unexplained. Here the sample has some 9,800 clones; approximately 72% occur a single time. The ten biggest clones cover about 10% of the sample. The sample here was CD4+ T cells from PBMCs cultured without peptide, taken after COVID-19 vaccination. Source of these receptors: a human donor who received a COVID-19 vaccine.

This clone was observed a few times. This chain joins TRBV4-1 and TRBJ2-3; D remains unclear. CDR1 is MGHRA, CDR2 YSYEKL, per germline. The V end was cut by 4 bases, the J end by 2 bases, with 10 bases between. The CDR3 has 14 residues. This CDR3 reads CASSPDSHTDTQYF. CDR3 in DNA: TGCGCCAGCAGCCCAGACTCCCACACAGATACGCAGTATTTT.

This clone appeared a single time. CDR3 loop: CAWSVGLAGVETQYF. The CDR3 region has the DNA TGTGCCTGGAGTGTGGGACTAGCGGGAGTAGAGACCCAGTACTTC. The chain combines TRBV30 with TRBJ2-5, with 14 bases matching TRBD2. Germline loops: CDR1 GTSNPN, CDR2 SVGIG (reference sequence). Trimming took 0 bases from V and 4 from J; bases not matched to a gene: 1. CDR3 size: 15 residues.

The genes are TRBV29-1 and TRBJ1-5; D perhaps matches TRBD1 (5 bases). This CDR3 comprises 13 residues. In germline, CDR1 is SQVTM, CDR2 ANQGSEA. The V and J ends lost 4 bases and 4 bases respectively, with 11 bases between them. CDR3 in DNA: TGCAGCGTTGTTCAAGGGGTGAATCAGCCCCAGCATTTT. This sequence encodes CSVVQGVNQPQHF.

In DNA form, the CDR3 reads TGTGCCAGCAGCGGACGGGTCGGCTACACCTTC. This gives the protein CASSGRVGYTF. The V and J genes are TRBV9 and TRBJ1-2; unclear D gene. The CDR3 is 11 residues long. Trimming took off 3 bases at V and 8 bases at J, with 8 bases between the two ends. Per the germline V gene, CDR1 is SGDLS and CDR2 is YYNGEE. Variable domain in full (rest from reference TRBV9 and TRBJ1-2): DSGVTQTPKHLITATGQRVTLRCSPRSGDLSVYWYQQSLDQGLQFLIQYYNGEERAKGNILERFSAQQFPDLHSELNLSSLELGDSALYFCASSGRVGYTFGSGTRLTVV.

The chain couples TRBV5-4 to TRBJ1-4; 8 bases align to TRBD1. Unmatched junction bases numbered 6, after V lost 3 bases and J lost 8 bases. This CDR3 spans 14 amino acids. Germline CDR1 is SGHNT and CDR2 is YYREEE (reference sequence). CDR3 sequence (DNA): TGTGCCAGCAGCTCAGGACAGGGAGGGGAAAAACTGTTTTTT. It codes for CASSSGQGGEKLFF.

CDR3 loop: CASSDPLDRGGSTEAFF. In DNA form, the CDR3 reads TGTGCCAGCAGTGACCCCCTGGACAGGGGTGGTAGCACTGAAGCTTTCTTT. V and J are TRBV6-4 and TRBJ1-1; 9 bases are a match to TRBD1. Trimming at V came to 2 bases and at J to 4 bases, leaving 11 bases not matched to a gene. Germline V gene data show CDR1 as MRHNA and CDR2 as SNTAGT. There are 17 residues in the CDR3.

The chain couples TRBV19 to TRBJ2-2, with unresolved D. The CDR3 covers 14 residues. V lost 1 base and J lost 0, with 3 bases in between. Germline V gene sequence: CDR1 LNHDA, CDR2 SQIVND (reference sequence). The CDR3 DNA is TGTGCCAGTAGTATAGGGGCGAACACCGGGGAGCTGTTTTTT. Protein: CASSIGANTGELFF.

This clone was counted a few times. The CDR3 nucleotides read TGTGCCTGGGACAGGGGGAATTCACCCCTCCACTTT. This translates into CAWDRGNSPLHF. The chain is built from TRBV30 and TRBJ1-6; 9 bases are shared with TRBD1. The CDR3 extends over 12 amino acids. The trim removed 5 bases at V and 7 bases at J, leaving 0 bases unmatched. CDR1 is GTSNPN, CDR2 SVGIG, per germline (reference sequence). The variable domain in full, completed from reference TRBV30 and TRBJ1-6, reads SQTIHQWPATLVQPVGSPLSLECTVEGTSNPNLYWYRQAAGRGLQLLFYSVGIGQISSEVPQNLSASRPQDRQFILSSKKLLLSDSGFYLCAWDRGNSPLHFGNGTRLTVT.

This clone has just a few counts. The chain carries TRBV27 and TRBJ2-7, with D unclear. Germline lookup yields CDR1 MNHEY and CDR2 SMNVEV (reference sequence). The CDR3 is made up of 14 amino acids. V dropped 0 bases and J dropped 2 bases, with 8 bases sitting between them. Written as DNA, the CDR3 is TGTGCCAGCAGTTTATCGGGCGGTCCCTACGAGCAGTACTTC. Translation: CASSLSGGPYEQYF.

The sample holds one count of this clone. The J gene is TRBJ1-3, the V gene TRBV30; 7 nucleotides align to TRBD1. The V gene end was trimmed by 4 bases and the J gene end by 5 bases; junction bases not matched to a gene: 5. The length of the CDR3 is 13 residues. Looked up from germline, CDR1 is GTSNPN and CDR2 is SVGIG (reference sequence). The DNA of the CDR3 is TGTGCCTGGAACACAGGGGCACGAAACACCATATATTTT. Protein sequence: CAWNTGARNTIYF.